This is a list of T cell receptor beta chains from one sample in a study of cytomegalovirus exposure and HLA in healthy donors. Profiled with immunoSEQ multiplex PCR; TCRdb holds only in-frame clones, not every one. In the table there are over 200,000 clones, about four fifths of which are singletons. Sequencing input: PBMCs. These receptors were obtained from a woman in her forties in good health and CMV-seropositive. CDR3s include the opening cysteine and the closing phenylalanine or tryptophan. D genes are given only for firm matches. Only part of the rows carry a size: once, few, many, or a class if the clone is expanded.

V gene,D gene,clone size,J gene,CDR3 protein,CDR3 DNA
TRBV19,NA,NA,TRBJ1-1,CASSIGPGESNTEAFF,TGTGCCAGTAGTATAGGTCCGGGGGAAAGTAACACTGAAGCTTTCTTT
TRBV28,NA,NA,TRBJ1-1,CATKMGTSMNTEAFF,TGTGCCACCAAAATGGGGACAAGCATGAACACTGAAGCTTTCTTT
TRBV30,TRBD2,NA,TRBJ2-1,CAWRVSGGPSSYNEQFF,TGTGCCTGGAGGGTGTCGGGGGGTCCTAGCTCCTACAATGAGCAGTTCTTC
TRBV7-8,NA,NA,TRBJ1-2,CASSLDLLANYGYTF,TGTGCCAGCAGCTTAGATTTACTAGCTAACTATGGCTACACCTTC
TRBV4-1,TRBD2,NA,TRBJ2-1,CASSQVNSGSRNEQFF,TGCGCCAGCAGCCAAGTAAATAGCGGGAGCCGAAATGAGCAGTTCTTC
TRBV4-1,TRBD2,NA,TRBJ2-7,CASSQPLAGRYEQYF,TGCGCCAGCAGCCAGCCGCTAGCGGGACGTTACGAGCAGTACTTC
TRBV5-5,NA,NA,TRBJ2-7,CASSLGQVLDEQYF,TGTGCCAGCAGCTTGGGACAGGTACTAGACGAGCAGTACTTC
TRBV5-6,TRBD1,NA,TRBJ1-2,CASSSTGGIYGYTF,TGTGCCAGCTCGAGTACAGGGGGCATCTATGGCTACACCTTC
TRBV5-1,TRBD1,NA,TRBJ1-1,CASNLQGTLNTEAFF,TGCGCCAGCAATTTACAGGGGACCCTAAACACTGAAGCTTTCTTT
TRBV10-3,TRBD1,NA,TRBJ1-2,CATSGGGPNYGYTF,TGTGCCACCTCGGGAGGGGGCCCCAACTATGGCTACACCTTC
TRBV28,NA,few,TRBJ1-2,CASRGRAYGYTF,TGTGCCAGCAGGGGGCGCGCCTATGGCTACACCTTC
TRBV28,NA,NA,TRBJ2-1,CASRQSPAVYNEQFF,TGTGCCAGCAGACAAAGCCCAGCGGTCTACAATGAGCAGTTCTTC
TRBV6-5,NA,once,TRBJ2-7,CASSYGKKGIYEQYF,TGTGCCAGCAGTTACGGTAAGAAGGGGATCTACGAGCAGTACTTC
TRBV6-5,NA,NA,TRBJ2-7,CASSLDRFSYEQYF,TGTGCCAGCAGTCTGGACAGATTTTCCTACGAGCAGTACTTC
TRBV7-2,NA,NA,TRBJ1-2,CASSLRAYGYTF,TGTGCCAGCAGCTTGCGGGCCTATGGCTACACCTTC
TRBV27,TRBD1,NA,TRBJ1-5,CASRVGTGGAGNQPQHF,TGTGCCAGCAGGGTAGGGACAGGGGGCGCCGGGAATCAGCCCCAGCATTTT
TRBV4-1,NA,NA,TRBJ1-2,CASSQDFGYGLTRLYNYGYTF,TGCGCCAGCAGCCAAGATTTCGGCTACGGTTTAACGAGGCTTTATAACTATGGCTACACCTTC